What follows are 22 T cell receptor beta chains derived from one specimen sequenced in a study of blood T cell repertoires in COVID-19. Sequenced by immunoSEQ multiplex PCR; TCRdb stores in-frame clones only, minus some. The sample carries 150,000 or so clones, about 89% recorded once. The material sequenced was peripheral blood. All receptors come from a man between 50 and 59 years old with acute or convalescent COVID-19.

The J gene is TRBJ1-4, the V gene TRBV18; D gene uncertain. Germline CDR1 and CDR2: KGHSH and LQKENI. The CDR3 runs to 13 residues. Trimming took off 6 bases at V and 4 bases at J, with 9 bases between the two ends. The chain's CDR3 is CASSRSDNEKLFF. CDR3 DNA: TGTGCCAGCTCGAGGTCAGATAATGAAAAACTGTTTTTT.

V gene TRBV10-3 combines with J gene TRBJ1-1; 7 bases agree with TRBD1. This CDR3 comprises 16 residues. The germline CDR1 and CDR2 sequences are ENHRY and SYGVKD. Trimming took 5 bases from V and 0 from J; bases not matched to a gene: 9. The CDR3 DNA reads TGTGCCATCAGTTTAGGTCAGGGGACAGTGAACACTGAAGCTTTCTTT. Residues: CAISLGQGTVNTEAFF.

Written as DNA, the CDR3 is TGCGCCAGCAGCCAAGATTTAGGGACCAGGGGTGGGAGAGCTTTCTTT. Translated: CASSQDLGTRGGRAFF. V usage is TRBV4-1 and J usage is TRBJ1-1; possibly TRBD1 for D (6 bases). In germline, CDR1 is MGHRA, CDR2 YSYEKL. The CDR3 is 16 amino acids. With 0 bases removed from V and 10 bases from J, the gap between germline ends came to 21 bases.

The rearrangement uses TRBV10-3 and TRBJ1-5; the D is unclear. The germline CDR1 and CDR2 sequences are ENHRY and SYGVKD. V dropped 3 bases and J dropped 4 bases, with 10 bases sitting between them. The CDR3 extends over 14 amino acids. CDR3: CAISETAGNQPQHF. CDR3 coding DNA: TGTGCCATCAGTGAAACGGCGGGTAATCAGCCCCAGCATTTT.

This chain joins TRBV3-1 (or the pseudogene TRBV3-2) and TRBJ1-2, with D unresolved. Germline V CDR1 and CDR2: LGHDT, YNNKEL (reference sequence). V lost 2 bases and J 8 bases, leaving 9 bases between the germline ends. The CDR3 loop spans 12 amino acids. The CDR3 here is CASSQRLRGYTF. Written as DNA, the CDR3 is TGTGCCAGCAGCCAACGCCTCAGGGGCTACACCTTC.

This clone was recorded once. This chain's CDR3 is CSASLEGNTEAFF. Here the CDR3 DNA reads TGCAGTGCTAGTCTTGAGGGCAACACTGAAGCTTTCTTT. The chain links TRBV20-1 to TRBJ1-1; no definite D call. Germline V lookup: CDR1 DFQATT, CDR2 SNEGSKA (reference sequence). Trimming left V 3 bases short and J 2 bases short, with 10 bases between. The CDR3 contains 13 residues.

The V and J genes are TRBV20-1 and TRBJ1-2; D gene uncertain. The CDR3 loop spans 11 amino acids. Trimming pared 6 bases from V and 8 bases from J, leaving 13 bases between. Germline loops: CDR1 DFQATT, CDR2 SNEGSKA (reference sequence). CDR3 loop: CSAARGGGYTF. The CDR3 coding sequence is TGCAGTGCGGCCAGAGGAGGCGGCTACACCTTC.

The chain links TRBV28 to TRBJ1-3; 7 nucleotides match TRBD1. Germline CDR1 and CDR2: MDHEN and SYDVKM. The J segment lost 5 bases and the V segment lost 6 bases, leaving 4 bases of the junction unmatched. The CDR3 is 13 amino acids. CDR3 residues: CASRQGLRNTIYF. The DNA for the CDR3 is TGTGCCAGCAGACAGGGGCTCCGAAACACCATATATTTT. The variable domain in full, with the rest retrieved from reference TRBV28 and TRBJ1-3, is DVKVTQSSRYLVKRTGEKVFLECVQDMDHENMFWYRQDPGLGLRLIYFSYDVKMKEKGDIPEGYSVSREKKERFSLILESASTNQTSMYLCASRQGLRNTIYFGEGSWLTVV.

J is TRBJ1-2 and V is TRBV4-2; D remains ambiguous. Trimming took 1 base from V and 4 from J, leaving 16 bases between them. The CDR3 covers 16 residues. CDR1 LGHNA and CDR2 YNFKEQ come from the germline V gene. CDR3 amino acids: CASSQGGRELRYGYTF. Here the CDR3 DNA reads TGTGCCAGCAGCCAAGGAGGACGGGAACTCCGCTATGGCTACACCTTC.

CDR3 region: CASRRQNSGANVLTF. CDR3 in DNA: TGTGCCAGCCGGAGACAGAACTCTGGGGCCAACGTCCTGACTTTC. The V and J genes are TRBV2 and TRBJ2-6; maybe TRBD1 (5 bases). V lost 8 bases and J 0 bases, leaving 11 bases between the germline ends. Germline CDR1 and CDR2: SNHLY and FYNNEI. The CDR3 runs to 15 residues.

This chain links TRBV7-2 with TRBJ1-5; 10 positions agree with TRBD1. CDR1 SGHTA and CDR2 FQGNSA come from the germline V gene. There are 18 residues in the CDR3. V lost 5 bases and J lost 0; bases outside the gene matches: 10. CDR3 DNA sequence: TGTGCCAGCAGCCTAAGACAGGGGGCGGGGGGTAGCAATCAGCCCCAGCATTTT. It yields the protein CASSLRQGAGGSNQPQHF.

This chain links TRBV6-2 or TRBV6-3 with TRBJ1-2, with D tentatively TRBD1 (5 bases). Trimming pared 0 bases from V and 6 bases from J, leaving 11 bases between. Germline-derived CDR1 and CDR2 are MNHEY and SVGEGT. The CDR3 totals 14 residues. This CDR3 reads CASSYSTRGDGYTF. CDR3 bases: TGTGCCAGCAGTTACTCGACTAGGGGTGATGGCTACACCTTC.

This chain uses TRBV6-2 or TRBV6-3 with TRBJ2-3; 16 positions match TRBD2. The CDR3 length is 20 residues. CDR1 is MNHEY and CDR2 is SVGEGT in the germline V gene. Unmatched junction bases numbered 12, after V lost 4 bases and J lost 2 bases. The CDR3 nucleotides are TGTGCCAGCAGTTGGACCCCGGGACTAGCGGGAGGGGCGGACACAGATACGCAGTATTTT. It codes for CASSWTPGLAGGADTDTQYF.

J is TRBJ1-4 and V is TRBV5-1; tentatively, D is TRBD1 (6 bases). Germline lookup yields CDR1 SGHRS and CDR2 YFSETQ. Trimming pared 5 bases from V and 0 bases from J, leaving 17 bases between. The CDR3 is 17 amino acids. DNA for the CDR3: TGCGCCAGCAGTCGATCTTACAGGGACGCAACTAATGAAAAACTGTTTTTT. As protein: CASSRSYRDATNEKLFF.

V usage is TRBV6-2 or TRBV6-3 and J usage is TRBJ1-5; the D is unclear. Trimming cost V 2 bases and J 2 bases, with 10 bases left between them. Germline V lookup: CDR1 MNHEY, CDR2 SVGEGT. The CDR3 spans 15 residues. CDR3 in DNA: TGTGCCAGCAGTTACCAGGCCCGTGGCAATCAGCCCCAGCATTTT. Amino acid sequence: CASSYQARGNQPQHF.

This clone was counted a single time. This sequence joins TRBV4-3 and TRBJ1-4; possibly TRBD1 for D (6 bases). The ends were cut back, 4 bases at V and 0 bases at J, with 9 bases in the middle. The CDR3 totals 15 residues. CDR1 and CDR2 from the germline V gene are LGHNA and YSLEER. The CDR3 DNA is TGCGCCAGCAGCCGACAGGTTACAACTAATGAAAAACTGTTTTTT. It translates to CASSRQVTTNEKLFF.

J is TRBJ2-2 and V is TRBV19, with 8 bases matching TRBD1. This CDR3 has 15 amino acids. V lost 5 bases to trimming and J lost 1 base; unmatched junction nucleotides: 3. Germline V lookup: CDR1 LNHDA, CDR2 SQIVND (reference sequence). The CDR3 is CASSLGTGNTGELFF. The CDR3 nucleotides read TGTGCCAGTAGTCTCGGGACAGGGAACACCGGGGAGCTGTTTTTT.

V and J are TRBV15 and TRBJ2-2; D gene ambiguous. Germline CDR1 is LNHNV and CDR2 is YYDKDF (reference sequence). Trimming removed 0 bases from V and 7 bases from J, with 6 bases in between. The CDR3 spans 13 residues. The CDR3 spells CATSRDLFGELFF. CDR3 DNA sequence: TGTGCCACCAGCAGAGATCTTTTCGGGGAGCTGTTTTTT.

V usage is TRBV5-1 and J usage is TRBJ1-5; 8 bases are shared with TRBD1. The ends lost 1 base at V and 7 bases at J; junction bases unmatched: 4. The CDR3 covers 14 residues. CDR1 is SGHRS, CDR2 YFSETQ, per germline. The CDR3 DNA reads TGCGCCAGCAGCTTGAGACAGGGGAGCCAGCCCCAGCATTTT. Translated, it gives CASSLRQGSQPQHF.

The chain couples TRBV14 to TRBJ2-5, with 8 bases aligning to TRBD2. Germline V gene sequence: CDR1 SGHDN, CDR2 FVKESK. J lost 5 bases, V lost 3 bases, and 14 bases had no gene match. This CDR3 spans 17 amino acids. CDR3 in amino acids: CASSHRPRGGFWETQYF. The CDR3 DNA reads TGTGCCAGCAGCCACCGGCCCCGGGGGGGTTTTTGGGAGACCCAGTACTTC.

V gene TRBV28 combines with J gene TRBJ1-5; perhaps TRBD1 as D (6 bases). The V gene's germline CDR1 is MDHEN and CDR2 SYDVKM. The CDR3 runs 13 residues. V was cut by 8 bases and J by 7 bases, with 15 bases left in between. The CDR3 spells CASGGGQRQPQHF. The CDR3 nucleotides read TGTGCCAGCGGGGGGGGGCAAAGGCAGCCCCAGCATTTT.

As DNA, the CDR3 is TGTGCCAGCAGTTACTCTGGGGCGCGGTATGGCTACACCTTC. Its translation is CASSYSGARYGYTF. V usage is TRBV6-2 or TRBV6-3 and J usage is TRBJ1-2; D perhaps matches TRBD1 (5 bases). Germline-derived CDR1 and CDR2 are MNHEY and SVGEGT. V was cut by 0 bases and J by 5 bases, with 10 bases left in between. The CDR3 runs to 14 residues.